These T cell receptor beta chains were read from a single sample in a study of blood T cell repertoires in COVID-19. Here immunoSEQ multiplex PCR was the method, and the copy in TCRdb shows in-frame clones only, minus some. The repertoire consists of nearly 350,000 clones, with over 70% occurring once and the leading ten covering just under 6.5%. Sequenced sample: peripheral blood. The source of these receptors is a woman aged 50 to 60 with COVID-19, enrolled during active disease. The conserved cysteine and the conserved F or W are not part of the CDR3 here. A clone size is listed for some rows: how often the clone was seen (once, few, many), or a class if it is expanded.

>once|TRBV19|TRBJ2-7
ASSTPGRRSETGEQY
>.|TRBV7-2|TRBJ2-1
ASSLASGFTYNEQF
>.|TRBV14|TRBJ2-7
ASSQVGEGADEQY
>.|TRBV15|TRBJ1-5
ATSRDGGAGNQPQH
>.|TRBV10-2|TRBJ2-7
ASSEYPGQGAYEQY
>.|TRBV6-5|TRBJ2-5
ASSYSPGGQETQY
>.|TRBV4-1|TRBJ2-1
ASSQVASEYNEQF
>few|TRBV19|TRBJ2-7
ASSTWTSGNYEQY
>.|TRBV7-8|TRBJ1-2
ASSPADSPNYGYT
>few|TRBV29-1|TRBJ1-1
SVRTGTMNTEAF
>.|TRBV2|TRBJ2-1
ASSEEGLAANEQF
>.|TRBV19|TRBJ2-2
ASSATGTRWTGELF
>.|TRBV5-5|TRBJ2-1
ASRPLEYNEQF
>.|TRBV2|TRBJ1-1
ASMEPKGTEAF
>once|TRBV6-2/TRBV6-3|TRBJ1-1
ASSYSGRGRAEAF
>.|TRBV19|TRBJ1-5
ASSHTGTGDQPQH
>.|TRBV21-1|TRBJ2-5
ASSKTRGQETQY
>.|TRBV7-3|TRBJ2-3
ASSNQGGIYTDTQY
>.|TRBV15|TRBJ2-4
ATSSGGEAKNIQY
>.|TRBV5-1|TRBJ2-7
ASSSTPGQIYEQY
>.|TRBV24-1|TRBJ2-3
ATSDPTSGYTDTQY
>once|TRBV4-1|TRBJ2-1
ASSQDYGGSSYNEQF
>.|TRBV6-2/TRBV6-3|TRBJ1-1
ASNPHRVLVNTEAF
>once|TRBV7-2|TRBJ1-1
ASALRAF
>few|TRBV10-3|TRBJ1-1
AIREGTANTEAF
>.|TRBV19|TRBJ1-1
ASSPRPGGETEAF
>.|TRBV7-3|TRBJ1-6
ASSSLPRDRLKTNSPLH
>few|TRBV28|TRBJ2-7
ASRRSGSYEQY
>.|TRBV6-4|TRBJ2-3
ASSGSAGTDTQY
>.|TRBV29-1|TRBJ1-2
SVELNEEGYT
>.|TRBV7-8|TRBJ1-1
ASSLKQGANTEAF
>.|TRBV10-1|TRBJ2-1
ASSDIAGGSRNEQF
>.|TRBV9|TRBJ2-1
ASSLTPATSSNEQF